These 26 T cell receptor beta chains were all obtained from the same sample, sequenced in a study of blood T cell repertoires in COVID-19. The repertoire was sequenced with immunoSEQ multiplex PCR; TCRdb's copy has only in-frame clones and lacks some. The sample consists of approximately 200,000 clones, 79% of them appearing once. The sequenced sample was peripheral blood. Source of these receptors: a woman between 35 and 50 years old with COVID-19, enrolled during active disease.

The CDR3 region has the DNA TGCGCCAGCAACAGGGACAGGGCCTCGAACACCGGGGAGCTGTTTTTT. It is translated as CASNRDRASNTGELFF. This chain links TRBV5-1 with TRBJ2-2; 9 bases are a match to TRBD1. Germline V lookup: CDR1 SGHRS, CDR2 YFSETQ. This CDR3 has 16 amino acids. V lost 6 bases and J lost 0; bases outside the gene matches: 6.

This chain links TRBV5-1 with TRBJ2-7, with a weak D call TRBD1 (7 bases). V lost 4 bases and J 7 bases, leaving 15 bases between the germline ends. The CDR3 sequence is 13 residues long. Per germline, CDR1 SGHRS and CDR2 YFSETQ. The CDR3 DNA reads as TGCGCCAGCAGCGGCGGGACAGCCCGAGAGCAGTACTTC. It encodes CASSGGTAREQYF.

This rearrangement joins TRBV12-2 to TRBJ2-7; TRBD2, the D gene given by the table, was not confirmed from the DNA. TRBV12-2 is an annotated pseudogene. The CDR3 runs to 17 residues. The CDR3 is CASRLVGTSALSYEQYF. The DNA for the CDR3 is TGTGCAAGTCGCTTAGTAGGGACTAGCGCTCTTTCCTACGAGCAGTACTTC.

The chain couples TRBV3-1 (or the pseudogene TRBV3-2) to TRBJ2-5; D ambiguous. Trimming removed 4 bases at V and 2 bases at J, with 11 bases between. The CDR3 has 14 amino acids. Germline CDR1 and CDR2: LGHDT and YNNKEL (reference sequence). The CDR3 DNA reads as TGTGCCAGCAGCCCCACTACCACTCAAGAGACCCAGTACTTC. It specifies CASSPTTTQETQYF.

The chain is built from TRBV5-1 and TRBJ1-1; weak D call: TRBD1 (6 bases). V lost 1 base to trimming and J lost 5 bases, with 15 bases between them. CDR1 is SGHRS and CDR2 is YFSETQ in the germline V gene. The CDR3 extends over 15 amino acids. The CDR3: CASSLSGRGETEAFF. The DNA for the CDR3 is TGCGCCAGCAGCTTGTCTGGCAGGGGAGAAACTGAAGCTTTCTTT.

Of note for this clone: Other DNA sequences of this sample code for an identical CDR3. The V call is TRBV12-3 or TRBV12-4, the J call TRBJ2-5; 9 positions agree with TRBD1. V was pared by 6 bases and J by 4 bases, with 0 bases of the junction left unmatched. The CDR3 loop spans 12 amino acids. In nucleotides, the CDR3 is TGTGCCAGCAGGACAGGGGGAGAGACCCAGTACTTC. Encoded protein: CASRTGGETQYF.

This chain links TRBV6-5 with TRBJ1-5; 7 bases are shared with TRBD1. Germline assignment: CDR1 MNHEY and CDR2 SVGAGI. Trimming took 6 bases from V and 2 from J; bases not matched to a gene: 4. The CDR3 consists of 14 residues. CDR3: CASRGTDGNQPQHF. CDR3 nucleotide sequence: TGTGCCAGCAGAGGGACAGACGGCAATCAGCCCCAGCATTTT.

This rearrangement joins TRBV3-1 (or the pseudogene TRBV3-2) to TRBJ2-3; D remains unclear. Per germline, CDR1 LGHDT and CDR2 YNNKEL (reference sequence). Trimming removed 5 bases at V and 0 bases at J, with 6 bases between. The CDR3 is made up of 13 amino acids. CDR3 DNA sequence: TGTGCCAGCAGCACCGGTAGCACAGATACGCAGTATTTT. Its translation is CASSTGSTDTQYF.

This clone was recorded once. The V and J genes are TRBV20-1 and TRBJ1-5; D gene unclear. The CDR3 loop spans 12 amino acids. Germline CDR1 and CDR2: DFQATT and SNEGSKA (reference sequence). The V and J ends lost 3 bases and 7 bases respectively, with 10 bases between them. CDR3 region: CSASDDSQPQHF. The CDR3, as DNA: TGCAGTGCTAGTGACGATAGCCAGCCCCAGCATTTT.

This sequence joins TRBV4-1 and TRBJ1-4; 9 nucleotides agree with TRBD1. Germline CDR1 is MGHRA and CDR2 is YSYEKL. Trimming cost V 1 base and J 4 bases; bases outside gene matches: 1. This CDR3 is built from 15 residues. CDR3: CASSQGQGVNEKLFF. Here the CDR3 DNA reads TGCGCCAGCAGCCAAGGACAGGGGGTTAATGAAAAACTGTTTTTT.

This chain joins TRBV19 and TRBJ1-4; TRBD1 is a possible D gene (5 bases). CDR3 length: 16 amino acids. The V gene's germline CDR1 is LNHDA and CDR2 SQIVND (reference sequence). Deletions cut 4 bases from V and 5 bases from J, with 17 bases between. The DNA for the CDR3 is TGTGCCAGTAGTACCCTGCAGGGACTTGGGAATGAAAAACTGTTTTTT. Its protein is CASSTLQGLGNEKLFF.

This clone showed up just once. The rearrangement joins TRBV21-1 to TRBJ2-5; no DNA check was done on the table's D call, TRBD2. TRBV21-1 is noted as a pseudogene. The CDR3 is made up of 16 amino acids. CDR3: CASSKARRGPQETQYF. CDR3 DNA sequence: TGTGCCAGCAGCAAAGCGCGACGCGGTCCTCAAGAGACCCAGTACTTC.

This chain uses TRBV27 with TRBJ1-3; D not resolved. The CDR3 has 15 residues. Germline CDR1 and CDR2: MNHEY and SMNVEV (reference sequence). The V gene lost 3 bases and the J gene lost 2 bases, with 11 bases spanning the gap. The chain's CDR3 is CASSLAGFAGNTIYF. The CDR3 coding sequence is TGTGCCAGCAGTTTGGCGGGATTTGCTGGAAACACCATATATTTT.

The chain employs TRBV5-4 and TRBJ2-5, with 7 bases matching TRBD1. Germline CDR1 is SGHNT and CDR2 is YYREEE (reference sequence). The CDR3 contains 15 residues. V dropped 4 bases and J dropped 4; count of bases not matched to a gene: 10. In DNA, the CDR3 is TGTGCCAGCAGCCCGACAGGGAGAGGAGGAGAGACCCAGTACTTC. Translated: CASSPTGRGGETQYF.

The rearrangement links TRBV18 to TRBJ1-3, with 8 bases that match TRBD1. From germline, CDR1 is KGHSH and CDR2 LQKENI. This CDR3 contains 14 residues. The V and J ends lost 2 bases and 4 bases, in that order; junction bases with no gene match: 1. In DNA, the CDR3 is TGTGCCAGCTCACCAAGGACAGGGGGAAACACCATATATTTT. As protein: CASSPRTGGNTIYF.

CDR3: CATSDSSGGTDTQYF. CDR3 DNA: TGTGCCACCAGTGACTCTAGCGGCGGCACAGATACGCAGTATTTT. The chain carries TRBV24-1 and TRBJ2-3, with 7 bases that match TRBD2. Germline CDR1 KGHDR, CDR2 SFDVKD. CDR3 size: 15 residues. The V gene end was trimmed by 4 bases and the J gene end by 1 base; junction bases not matched to a gene: 4.

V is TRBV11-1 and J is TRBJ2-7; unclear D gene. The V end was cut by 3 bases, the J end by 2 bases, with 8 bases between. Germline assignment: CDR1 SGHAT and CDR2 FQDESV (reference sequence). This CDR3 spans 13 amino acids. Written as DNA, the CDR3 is TGTGCCAGCAGCTTCCAGATTACCTACGAGCAGTACTTC. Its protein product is CASSFQITYEQYF.

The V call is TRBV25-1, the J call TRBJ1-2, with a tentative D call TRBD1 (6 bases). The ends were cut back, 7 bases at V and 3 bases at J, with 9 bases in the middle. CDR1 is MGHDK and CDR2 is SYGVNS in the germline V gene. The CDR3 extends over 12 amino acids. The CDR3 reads CASMRTDYGYTF. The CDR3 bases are TGTGCCAGCATGAGGACAGACTATGGCTACACCTTC.

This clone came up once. This CDR3 reads CAWSVQDRQRQYF. CDR3 nucleotide sequence: TGTGCCTGGAGTGTACAAGACAGGCAAAGGCAGTACTTC. V usage is TRBV30 and J usage is TRBJ2-7; a weak D match, TRBD1 (6 bases). Germline CDR1 is GTSNPN and CDR2 is SVGIG (reference sequence). The CDR3 covers 13 residues. V was shortened by 0 bases and J by 9 bases, with 15 bases between the two germline ends. Full variable domain (outside the CDR3, taken from reference TRBV30 and TRBJ2-7): SQTIHQWPATLVQPVGSPLSLECTVEGTSNPNLYWYRQAAGRGLQLLFYSVGIGQISSEVPQNLSASRPQDRQFILSSKKLLLSDSGFYLCAWSVQDRQRQYFGPGTRLTVT.

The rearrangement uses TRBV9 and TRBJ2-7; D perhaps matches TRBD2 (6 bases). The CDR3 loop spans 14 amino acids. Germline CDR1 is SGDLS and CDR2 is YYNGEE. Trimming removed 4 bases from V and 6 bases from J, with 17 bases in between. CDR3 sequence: CASSPTRLVSEQYF. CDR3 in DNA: TGTGCCAGCAGCCCGACCCGACTAGTCTCCGAGCAGTACTTC. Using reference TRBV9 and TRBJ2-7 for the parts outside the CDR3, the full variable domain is DSGVTQTPKHLITATGQRVTLRCSPRSGDLSVYWYQQSLDQGLQFLIQYYNGEERAKGNILERFSAQQFPDLHSELNLSSLELGDSALYFCASSPTRLVSEQYFGPGTRLTVT.

CDR3 DNA: TGTGCCAGCAGCTCCTCGGGGGGGCGCAATCAGCCCCAGCATTTT. Protein: CASSSSGGRNQPQHF. The V call is TRBV7-9, the J call TRBJ1-5; weak D call: TRBD1 (6 bases). The CDR3 runs 15 residues. Germline values: CDR1 SEHNR, CDR2 FQNEAQ (reference sequence). V gave up 4 bases and J gave up 2 bases, with 12 bases separating them.

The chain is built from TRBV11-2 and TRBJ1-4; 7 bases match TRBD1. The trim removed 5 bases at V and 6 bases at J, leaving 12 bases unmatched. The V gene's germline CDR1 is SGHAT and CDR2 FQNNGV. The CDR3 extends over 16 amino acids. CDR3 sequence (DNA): TGTGCCAGCAGCGCCCCTTTGGGACAGCAACATGAAAAACTGTTTTTT. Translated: CASSAPLGQQHEKLFF.

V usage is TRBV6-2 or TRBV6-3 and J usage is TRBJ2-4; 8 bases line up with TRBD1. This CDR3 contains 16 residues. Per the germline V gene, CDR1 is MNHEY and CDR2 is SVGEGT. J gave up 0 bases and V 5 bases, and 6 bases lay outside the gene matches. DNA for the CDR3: TGTGCCAGCAGTCCGCAGGGGGCACTAGCCAAAAACATTCAGTACTTC. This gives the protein CASSPQGALAKNIQYF.

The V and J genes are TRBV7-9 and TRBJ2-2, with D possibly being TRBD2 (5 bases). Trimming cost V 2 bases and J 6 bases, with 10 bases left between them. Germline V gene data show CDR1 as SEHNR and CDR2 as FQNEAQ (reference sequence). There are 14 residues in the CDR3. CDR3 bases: TGTGCCAGCAGCTTAATGAGGGTCCCCGGGGAGCTGTTTTTT. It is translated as CASSLMRVPGELFF. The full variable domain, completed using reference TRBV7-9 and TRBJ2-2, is DTGVSQNPRHKITKRGQNVTFRCDPISEHNRLYWYRQTLGQGPEFLTYFQNEAQLEKSRLLSDRFSAERPKGSFSTLEIQRTEQGDSAMYLCASSLMRVPGELFFGEGSRLTVL.

The CDR3 loop reads CASSVAGTMTYEQYF. Here the CDR3 DNA reads TGTGCCAGCAGCGTAGCGGGGACAATGACCTACGAGCAGTACTTC. The gene calls are TRBV9 and TRBJ2-7; tentative D call: TRBD1 (6 bases). The CDR3 covers 15 residues. Germline V lookup: CDR1 SGDLS, CDR2 YYNGEE. V was clipped by 0 bases and J by 2 bases, with 12 bases between them.

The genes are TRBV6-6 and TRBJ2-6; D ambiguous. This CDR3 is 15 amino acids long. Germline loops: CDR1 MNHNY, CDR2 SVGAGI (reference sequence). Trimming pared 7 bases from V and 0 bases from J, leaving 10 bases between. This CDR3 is CASKVPGSGANVLTF. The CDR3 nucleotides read TGTGCCAGCAAAGTGCCGGGCTCTGGGGCCAACGTCCTGACTTTC.